This T cell receptor beta chain comes out of a study of T cells in Graves' hyperthyroidism and ophthalmopathy. Study-level points and caveats: Blood also carried most thyroid clonotypes expanded above 0.001.

This clonotype has at least ten counts. Its antigen is unidentified. Using RNA transcripts as the source, TCR beta CDR3 regions were amplified. In the first-round RT-PCR of the TCR CDR3, the HTBI primer set was used. Via MiXCR, TCRdb re-called the multiplex PCR reads, giving one row per CDR3 protein. The sample holds around 520,000 distinct CDR3 sequences, 14% seen once. CDR1 MDHEN and CDR2 SYDVKM come from the germline V gene. CDR3 length: 14 residues. V lost 5 bases, J lost 5 bases, and 6 bases stayed unmatched. J is TRBJ1-1 and V is TRBV28, with 9 nucleotides matching TRBD1. Source material: blood. The source is a middle-aged woman with Graves' hyperthyroidism. The CDR3 spells CASSTQGASTEAFF. As DNA, the CDR3 is TGTGCCAGCAGTACACAGGGGGCGAGTACTGAAGCTTTCTTT. Using reference TRBV28 and TRBJ1-1 for the parts outside the CDR3, the full variable domain is DVKVTQSSRYLVKRTGEKVFLECVQDMDHENMFWYRQDPGLGLRLIYFSYDVKMKEKGDIPEGYSVSREKKERFSLILESASTNQTSMYLCASSTQGASTEAFFGQGTRLTVV.